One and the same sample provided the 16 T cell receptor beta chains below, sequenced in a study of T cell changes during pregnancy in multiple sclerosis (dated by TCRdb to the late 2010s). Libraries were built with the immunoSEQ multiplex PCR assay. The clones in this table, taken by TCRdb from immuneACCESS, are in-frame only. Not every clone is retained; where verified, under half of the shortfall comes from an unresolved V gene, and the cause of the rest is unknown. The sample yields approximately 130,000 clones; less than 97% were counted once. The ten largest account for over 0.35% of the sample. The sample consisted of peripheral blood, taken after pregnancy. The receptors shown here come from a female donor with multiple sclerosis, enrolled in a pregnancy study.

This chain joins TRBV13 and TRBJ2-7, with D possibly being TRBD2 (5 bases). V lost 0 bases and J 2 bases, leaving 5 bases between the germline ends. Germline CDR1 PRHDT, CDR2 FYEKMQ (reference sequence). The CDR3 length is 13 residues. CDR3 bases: TGTGCCAGCAGCTTAGGACTAGCCTACGAGCAGTACTTC. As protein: CASSLGLAYEQYF. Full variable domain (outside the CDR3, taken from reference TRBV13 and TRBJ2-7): AAGVIQSPRHLIKEKRETATLKCYPIPRHDTVYWYQQGPGQDPQFLISFYEKMQSDKGSIPDRFSAQQFSDYHSELNMSSLELGDSALYFCASSLGLAYEQYFGPGTRLTVT.

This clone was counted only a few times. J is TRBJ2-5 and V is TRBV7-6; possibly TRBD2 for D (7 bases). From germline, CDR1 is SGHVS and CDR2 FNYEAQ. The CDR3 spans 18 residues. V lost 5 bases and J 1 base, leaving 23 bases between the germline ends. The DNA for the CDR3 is TGTGCCAGCAGCCCGTCGGGGGGCTTCATCTTCATCCAAGAGACCCAGTACTTC. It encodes CASSPSGGFIFIQETQYF.

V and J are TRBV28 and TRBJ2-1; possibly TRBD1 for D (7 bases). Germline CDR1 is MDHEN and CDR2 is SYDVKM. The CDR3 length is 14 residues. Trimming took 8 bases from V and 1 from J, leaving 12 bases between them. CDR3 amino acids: CASRAGQSYNEQFF. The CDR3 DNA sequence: TGTGCCAGCCGGGCGGGACAGTCCTACAATGAGCAGTTCTTC.

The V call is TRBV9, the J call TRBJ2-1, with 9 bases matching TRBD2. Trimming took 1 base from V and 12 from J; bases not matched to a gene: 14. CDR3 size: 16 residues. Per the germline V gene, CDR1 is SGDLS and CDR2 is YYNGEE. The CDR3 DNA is TGTGCCAGCAGCGTAAGCGCGGCGGGAGGGCCGATCGGGCAGTTCTTC. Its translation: CASSVSAAGGPIGQFF.

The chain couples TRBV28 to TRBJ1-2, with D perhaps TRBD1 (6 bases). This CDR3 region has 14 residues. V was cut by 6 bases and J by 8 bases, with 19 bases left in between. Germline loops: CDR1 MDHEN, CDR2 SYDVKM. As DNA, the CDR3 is TGTGCCAGCAGAATCAGGGGCCCAGGGGAGGGCTACACCTTC. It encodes CASRIRGPGEGYTF.

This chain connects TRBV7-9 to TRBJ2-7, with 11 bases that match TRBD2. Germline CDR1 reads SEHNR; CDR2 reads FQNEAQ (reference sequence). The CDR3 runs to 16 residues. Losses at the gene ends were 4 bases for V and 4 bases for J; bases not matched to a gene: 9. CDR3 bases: TGTGCCAGCAGCTCAACCGCGGGACTAGCGGCATACGAGCAGTACTTC. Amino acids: CASSSTAGLAAYEQYF.

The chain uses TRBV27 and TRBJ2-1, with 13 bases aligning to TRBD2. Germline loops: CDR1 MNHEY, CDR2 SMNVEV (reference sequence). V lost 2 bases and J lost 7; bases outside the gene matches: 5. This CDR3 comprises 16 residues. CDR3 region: CASSLLLAGGPNEQFF. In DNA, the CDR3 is TGTGCCAGCAGTTTACTACTAGCGGGAGGGCCGAATGAGCAGTTCTTC.

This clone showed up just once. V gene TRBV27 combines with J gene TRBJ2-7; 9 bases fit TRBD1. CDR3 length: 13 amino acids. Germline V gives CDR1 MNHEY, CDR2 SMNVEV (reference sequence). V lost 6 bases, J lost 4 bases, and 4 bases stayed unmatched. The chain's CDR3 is CASSLDRGYEQYF. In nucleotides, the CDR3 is TGTGCCAGCAGCCTGGACAGGGGTTACGAGCAGTACTTC.

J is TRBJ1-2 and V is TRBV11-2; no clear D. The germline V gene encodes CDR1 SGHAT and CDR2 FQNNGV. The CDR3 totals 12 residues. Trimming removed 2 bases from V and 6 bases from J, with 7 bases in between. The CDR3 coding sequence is TGTGCCAGCAGCTTAATCAGCGATGGCTACACCTTC. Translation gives CASSLISDGYTF.

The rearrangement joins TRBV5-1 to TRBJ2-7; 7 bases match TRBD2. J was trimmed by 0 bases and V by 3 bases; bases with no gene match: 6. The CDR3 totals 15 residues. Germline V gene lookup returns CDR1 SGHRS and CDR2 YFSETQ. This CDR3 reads CASSWLTSSSYEQYF. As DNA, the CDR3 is TGCGCCAGCAGCTGGCTGACTAGCTCCTCCTACGAGCAGTACTTC.

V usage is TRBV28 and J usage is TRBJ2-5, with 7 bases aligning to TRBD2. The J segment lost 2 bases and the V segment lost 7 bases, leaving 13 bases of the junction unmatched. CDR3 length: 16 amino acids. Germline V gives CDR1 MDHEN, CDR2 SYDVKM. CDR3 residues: CASNPMSGALQETQYF. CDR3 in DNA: TGTGCCAGCAACCCGATGAGCGGGGCTTTACAAGAGACCCAGTACTTC.

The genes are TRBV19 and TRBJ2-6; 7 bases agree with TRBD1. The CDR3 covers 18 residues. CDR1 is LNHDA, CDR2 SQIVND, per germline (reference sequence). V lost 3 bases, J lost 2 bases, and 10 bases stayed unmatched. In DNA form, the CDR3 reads TGTGCCAGTAGTATCGTGGGCAGGGGGAAGGCTGGGGCCAACGTCCTGACTTTC. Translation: CASSIVGRGKAGANVLTF.

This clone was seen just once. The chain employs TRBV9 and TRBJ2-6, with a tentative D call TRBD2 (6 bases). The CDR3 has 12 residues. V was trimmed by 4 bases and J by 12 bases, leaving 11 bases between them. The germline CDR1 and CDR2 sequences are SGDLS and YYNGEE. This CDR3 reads CASSPTGLVLTF. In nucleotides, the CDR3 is TGTGCCAGCAGCCCGACGGGACTCGTCCTGACTTTC.

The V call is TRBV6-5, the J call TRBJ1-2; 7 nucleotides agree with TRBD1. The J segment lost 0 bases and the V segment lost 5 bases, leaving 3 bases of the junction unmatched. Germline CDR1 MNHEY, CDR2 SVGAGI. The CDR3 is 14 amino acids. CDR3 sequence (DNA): TGTGCCAGCAGTACAGGGGATCCTAACTATGGCTACACCTTC. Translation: CASSTGDPNYGYTF.

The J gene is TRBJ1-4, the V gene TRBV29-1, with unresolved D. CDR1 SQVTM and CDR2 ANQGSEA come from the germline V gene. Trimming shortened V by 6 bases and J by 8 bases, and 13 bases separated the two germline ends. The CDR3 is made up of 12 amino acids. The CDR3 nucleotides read TGCAGCGTCATAGCGTCGGAGGAAAAACTGTTTTTT. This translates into CSVIASEEKLFF.

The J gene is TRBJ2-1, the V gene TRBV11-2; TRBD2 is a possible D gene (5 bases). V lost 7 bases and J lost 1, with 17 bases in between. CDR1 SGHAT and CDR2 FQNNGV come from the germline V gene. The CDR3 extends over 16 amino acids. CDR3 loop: CASNTWVGGSYNEQFF. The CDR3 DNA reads TGTGCCAGCAACACCTGGGTCGGCGGGTCCTACAATGAGCAGTTCTTC.